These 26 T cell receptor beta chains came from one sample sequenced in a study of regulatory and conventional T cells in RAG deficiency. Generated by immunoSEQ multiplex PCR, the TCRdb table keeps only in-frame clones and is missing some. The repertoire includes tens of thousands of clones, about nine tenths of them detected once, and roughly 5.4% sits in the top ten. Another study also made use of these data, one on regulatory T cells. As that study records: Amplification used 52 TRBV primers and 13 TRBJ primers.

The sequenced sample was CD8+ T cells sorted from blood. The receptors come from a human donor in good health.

CDR3 DNA sequence: TGTGCCAGCAGTATCACAGGGTACAATGAGCAGTTCTTC. Amino acid sequence: CASSITGYNEQFF. The rearrangement joins TRBV6-5 to TRBJ2-1; D possibly corresponds to TRBD1 (6 bases). This CDR3 comprises 13 residues. Deletions cut 5 bases from V and 4 bases from J, with 9 bases between. Germline loops: CDR1 MNHEY, CDR2 SVGAGI.

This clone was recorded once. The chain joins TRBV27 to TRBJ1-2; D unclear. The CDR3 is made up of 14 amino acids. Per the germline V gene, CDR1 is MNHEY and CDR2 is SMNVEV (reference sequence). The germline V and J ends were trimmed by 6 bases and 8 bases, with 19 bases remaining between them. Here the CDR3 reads CASSPTGYREGYTF. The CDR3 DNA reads TGTGCCAGCAGCCCGACCGGTTACAGAGAGGGCTACACCTTC.

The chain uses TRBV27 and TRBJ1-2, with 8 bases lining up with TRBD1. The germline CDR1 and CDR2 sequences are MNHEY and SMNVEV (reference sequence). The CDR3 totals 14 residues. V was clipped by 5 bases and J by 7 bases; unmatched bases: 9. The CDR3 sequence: CASSTLTGASGYTF. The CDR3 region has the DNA TGTGCCAGCAGTACGCTGACAGGGGCAAGTGGCTACACCTTC.

For the CDR3, the DNA is TGTGCCAGCAGTGAAAGGGGGGTGGACAGGGGGTCTGAGCCCCAGCATTTT. Amino acids: CASSERGVDRGSEPQHF. The chain is built from TRBV6-1 and TRBJ1-5; the match to TRBD1 covers 10 bases. The CDR3 is 17 residues long. CDR1 and CDR2 from the germline V gene are MNHNS and SASEGT. V lost 2 bases to trimming and J lost 8 bases; unmatched junction nucleotides: 12.

This CDR3 reads CASSSREPDTIYF. CDR3 coding DNA: TGTGCCAGCAGTTCCCGGGAACCGGACACCATATATTTT. The chain uses TRBV6-1 and TRBJ1-3; D remains unclear. This CDR3 has 13 amino acids. The germline V and J ends were trimmed by 5 bases and 8 bases, with 13 bases remaining between them. Germline CDR1 reads MNHNS; CDR2 reads SASEGT.

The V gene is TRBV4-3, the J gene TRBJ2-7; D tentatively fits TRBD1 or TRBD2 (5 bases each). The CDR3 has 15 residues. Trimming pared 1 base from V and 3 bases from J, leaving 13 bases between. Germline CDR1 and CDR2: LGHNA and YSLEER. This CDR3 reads CASSQADRGDYEQYF. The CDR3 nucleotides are TGCGCCAGCAGCCAAGCGGACCGGGGCGACTACGAGCAGTACTTC.

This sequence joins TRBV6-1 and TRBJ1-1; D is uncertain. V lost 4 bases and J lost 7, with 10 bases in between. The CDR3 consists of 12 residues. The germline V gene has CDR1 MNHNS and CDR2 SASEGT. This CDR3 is CASSGAEVEAFF. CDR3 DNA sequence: TGTGCCAGCAGTGGGGCAGAGGTTGAAGCTTTCTTT.

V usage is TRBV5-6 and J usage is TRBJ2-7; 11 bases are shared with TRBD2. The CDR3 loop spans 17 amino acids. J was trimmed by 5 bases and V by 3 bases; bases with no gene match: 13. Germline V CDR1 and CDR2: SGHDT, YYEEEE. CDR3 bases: TGTGCCAGCAGCTCCAAGCTACTAGCGGGAGTTGTCCACGAGCAGTACTTC. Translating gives CASSSKLLAGVVHEQYF.

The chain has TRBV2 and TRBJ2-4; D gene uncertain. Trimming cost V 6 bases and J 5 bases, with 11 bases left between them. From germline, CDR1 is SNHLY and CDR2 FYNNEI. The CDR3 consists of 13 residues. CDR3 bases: TGTGCCAGCAGGCGGCAGCCCGAAAACATTCAGTACTTC. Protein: CASRRQPENIQYF.

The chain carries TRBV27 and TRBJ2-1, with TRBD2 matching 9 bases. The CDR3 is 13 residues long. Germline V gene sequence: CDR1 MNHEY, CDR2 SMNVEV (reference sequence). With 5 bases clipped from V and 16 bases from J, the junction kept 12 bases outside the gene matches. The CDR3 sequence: CASSLGTSGRHFF. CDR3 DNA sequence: TGTGCCAGCAGTCTCGGAACCAGCGGGAGGCACTTCTTC.

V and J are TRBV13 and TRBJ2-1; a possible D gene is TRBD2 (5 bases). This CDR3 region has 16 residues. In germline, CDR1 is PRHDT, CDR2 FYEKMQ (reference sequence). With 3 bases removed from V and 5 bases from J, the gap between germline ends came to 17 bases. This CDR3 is CASSLGSASRNNEQFF. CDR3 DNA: TGTGCCAGCAGCTTGGGGTCGGCTAGCCGAAACAATGAGCAGTTCTTC.

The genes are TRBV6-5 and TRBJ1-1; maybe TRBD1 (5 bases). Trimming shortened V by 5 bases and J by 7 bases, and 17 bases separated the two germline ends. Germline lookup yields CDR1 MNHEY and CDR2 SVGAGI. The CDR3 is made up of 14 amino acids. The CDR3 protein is CASSQSGTAYEAFF. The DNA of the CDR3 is TGTGCCAGCAGTCAATCTGGGACGGCTTATGAAGCTTTCTTT.

CDR3 protein: CASSQDQGNEQFF. Here the CDR3 DNA reads TGCGCCAGCAGCCAAGATCAAGGGAATGAGCAGTTCTTC. V and J are TRBV4-1 and TRBJ2-1; D remains unclear. V shed 0 bases and J shed 7 bases, with 7 bases lying between them. This CDR3 is 13 amino acids long. Germline V gives CDR1 MGHRA, CDR2 YSYEKL.

CDR3 coding DNA: TGTGCCAGCAGTTCAGGCAGGGGTAACTCCTTGCCCCAGCATTTT. Translating gives CASSSGRGNSLPQHF. The rearrangement links TRBV6-5 to TRBJ1-5; the D gene is possibly TRBD1 (6 bases). The CDR3 spans 15 residues. V was clipped by 4 bases and J by 9 bases, with 19 bases between them. Germline CDR1 is MNHEY and CDR2 is SVGAGI.

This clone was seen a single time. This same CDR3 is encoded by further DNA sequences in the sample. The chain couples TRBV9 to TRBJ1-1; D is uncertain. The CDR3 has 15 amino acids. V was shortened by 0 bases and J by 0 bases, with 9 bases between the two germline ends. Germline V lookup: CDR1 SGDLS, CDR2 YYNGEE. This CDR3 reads CASSVDGRMNTEAFF. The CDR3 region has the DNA TGTGCCAGCAGCGTAGACGGGCGAATGAACACTGAAGCTTTCTTT. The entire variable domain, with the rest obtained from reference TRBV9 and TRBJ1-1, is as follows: DSGVTQTPKHLITATGQRVTLRCSPRSGDLSVYWYQQSLDQGLQFLIQYYNGEERAKGNILERFSAQQFPDLHSELNLSSLELGDSALYFCASSVDGRMNTEAFFGQGTRLTVV.

DNA of the CDR3: TGTGCCAGCAGCGGAGACACGTATGGCTACACCTTC. Translated: CASSGDTYGYTF. The rearrangement links TRBV9 to TRBJ1-2; D remains ambiguous. Germline V gene lookup returns CDR1 SGDLS and CDR2 YYNGEE. Deletions cut 3 bases from V and 5 bases from J, with 8 bases between. The CDR3 spans 12 residues.

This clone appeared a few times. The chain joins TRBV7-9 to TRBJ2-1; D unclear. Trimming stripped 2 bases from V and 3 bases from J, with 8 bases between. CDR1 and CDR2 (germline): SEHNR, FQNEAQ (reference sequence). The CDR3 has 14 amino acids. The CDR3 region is CASSLLQLYNEQFF. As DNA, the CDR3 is TGTGCCAGCAGCTTACTCCAGCTCTACAATGAGCAGTTCTTC.

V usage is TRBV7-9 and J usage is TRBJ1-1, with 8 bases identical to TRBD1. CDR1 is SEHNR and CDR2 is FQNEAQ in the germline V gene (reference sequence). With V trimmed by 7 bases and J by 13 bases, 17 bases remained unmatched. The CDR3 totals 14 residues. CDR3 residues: CASTPPAAGGGGFF. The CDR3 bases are TGTGCCAGCACTCCCCCGGCGGCAGGGGGCGGGGGTTTCTTT.

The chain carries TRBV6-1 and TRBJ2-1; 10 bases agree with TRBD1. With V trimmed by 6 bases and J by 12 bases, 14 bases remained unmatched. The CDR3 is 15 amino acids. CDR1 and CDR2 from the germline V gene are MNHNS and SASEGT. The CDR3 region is CASRVGTGAPSGQFF. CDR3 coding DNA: TGTGCCAGCAGGGTCGGGACAGGGGCGCCGAGTGGGCAGTTCTTC.

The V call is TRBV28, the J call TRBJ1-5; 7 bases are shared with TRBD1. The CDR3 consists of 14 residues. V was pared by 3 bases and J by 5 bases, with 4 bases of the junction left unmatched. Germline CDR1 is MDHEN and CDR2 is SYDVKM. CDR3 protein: CASSFRQGDQPQHF. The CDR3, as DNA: TGTGCCAGCAGTTTTAGACAGGGCGATCAGCCCCAGCATTTT.

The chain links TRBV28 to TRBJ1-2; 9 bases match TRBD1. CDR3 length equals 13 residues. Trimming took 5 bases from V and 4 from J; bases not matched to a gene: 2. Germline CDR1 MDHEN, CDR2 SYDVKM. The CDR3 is CASSLTGGYGYTF. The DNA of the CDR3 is TGTGCCAGCAGTCTGACAGGGGGCTATGGCTACACCTTC.

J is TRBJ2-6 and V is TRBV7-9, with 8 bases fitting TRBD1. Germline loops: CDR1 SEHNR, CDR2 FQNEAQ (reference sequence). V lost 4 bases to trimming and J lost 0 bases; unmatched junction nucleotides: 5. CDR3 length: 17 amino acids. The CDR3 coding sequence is TGTGCCAGCAGCTCGGACAGGGCAGACTCTGGGGCCAACGTCCTGACTTTC. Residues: CASSSDRADSGANVLTF.

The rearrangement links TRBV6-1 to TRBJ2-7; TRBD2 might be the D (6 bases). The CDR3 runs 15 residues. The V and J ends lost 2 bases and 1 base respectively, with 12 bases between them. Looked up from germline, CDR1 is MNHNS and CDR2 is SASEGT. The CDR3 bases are TGTGCCAGCAGTGAAATATCGGGGGAGTCCTACGAGCAGTACTTC. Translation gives CASSEISGESYEQYF.

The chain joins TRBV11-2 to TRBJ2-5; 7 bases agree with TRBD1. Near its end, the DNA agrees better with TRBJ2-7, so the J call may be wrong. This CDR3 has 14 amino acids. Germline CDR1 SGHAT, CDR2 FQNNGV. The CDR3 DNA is TGTGCCAGCAGCTACCGGACAGGCACCTACGAGCAGTACTTC. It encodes CASSYRTGTYEQYF.

CDR3 in DNA: TGTGCCAGCAGCCAAGTACTGGAGGACCCTGGCACAGATACGCAGTATTTT. This encodes CASSQVLEDPGTDTQYF. The chain combines TRBV4-2 with TRBJ2-3; the D gene is possibly TRBD2 (5 bases). Trimming removed 1 base from V and 1 base from J, with 15 bases in between. The CDR3 consists of 17 residues. Germline V lookup: CDR1 LGHNA, CDR2 YNFKEQ.

For the CDR3, the DNA is TGCGCCAGCAGCTTAACAGGAGTCTACGAGCAGTACTTC. The encoded protein is CASSLTGVYEQYF. This chain joins TRBV5-1 and TRBJ2-7; tentative D call: TRBD1 (5 bases). This CDR3 has 13 residues. V dropped 2 bases and J dropped 3 bases, with 9 bases sitting between them. Per germline, CDR1 SGHRS and CDR2 YFSETQ. Combining the CDR3 with reference TRBV5-1 and TRBJ2-7 gives the whole variable domain KAGVTQTPRYLIKTRGQQVTLSCSPISGHRSVSWYQQTPGQGLQFLFEYFSETQRNKGNFPGRFSGRQFSNSRSEMNVSTLELGDSALYLCASSLTGVYEQYFGPGTRLTVT.